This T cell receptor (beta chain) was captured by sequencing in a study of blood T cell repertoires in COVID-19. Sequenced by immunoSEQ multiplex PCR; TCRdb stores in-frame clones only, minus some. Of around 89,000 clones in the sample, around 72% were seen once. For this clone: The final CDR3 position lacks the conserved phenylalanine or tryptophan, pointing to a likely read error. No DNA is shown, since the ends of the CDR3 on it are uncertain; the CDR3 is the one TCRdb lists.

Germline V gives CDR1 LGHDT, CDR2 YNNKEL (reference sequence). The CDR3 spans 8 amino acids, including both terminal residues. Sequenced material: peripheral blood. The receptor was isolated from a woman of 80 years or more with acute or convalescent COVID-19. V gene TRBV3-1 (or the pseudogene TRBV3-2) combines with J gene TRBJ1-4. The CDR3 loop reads CASSQGPV.